The T cell receptor beta chain under discussion was sequenced for a study of T-cell reconstitution after alpha-beta-depleted transplantation in children (dated by TCRdb to between 2015 and 2016). For the wider study: The study quantitatively tracked T-cell immune reconstitution after TCRalphabeta/CD19-depleted allogeneic hematopoietic cell transplantation in children using TCR repertoire profiling.

What the research found in general, with its limitations: Hyperexpanded clone frequencies declined over subsequent months; after one year, T-cell counts and TCRbeta diversity were mostly attributed to newly produced T cells. About two months after transplant, the apparently early recovery of alphabetaT-cell counts reportedly depended on just several hundred clones that had expanded rapidly and came from non-depleted graft cells. In some patients, the high TCRbeta diversity seen at day 60 was put down to recipient T cells and intrathymic progenitors that had survived conditioning.

What this sample's treatment or condition label stands for: allogeneic hematopoietic cell transplantation with graft depleted of TCRalphabeta T cells and CD19 B cells. TCRalphabeta/CD19-depleted allogeneic hematopoietic cell grafts were given to the transplant recipients, all of whom were children. This clonotype was seen a handful of times. The clone's antigen remains unknown. Qualities for individual bases were not recorded, and no much larger clone is one base off. Libraries were constructed by PCR. Sequencing was performed on an Illumina HiSeq 2500. Molecular barcoding was employed in the preparation of TCR libraries, with unique molecular identifiers being used to normalize TCRbeta repertoire quantification. TCRdb took the public reads, trimmed them with fastp at Q25, ran MiXCR for clone calling and kept in-frame beta chains. Under each unique CDR3 protein, matching rows form one entry showing the most common genes and DNA. This sample has 900,000 or so distinct CDR3 sequences in its table, and roughly 16% of those were observed once. Roughly 5% of the sample is held by the ten biggest clonotypes.

Trimming takes 6 bases from V and 5 bases from J, and the germline ends sit 16 bases apart. The CDR3 goes from the cysteine to the phenylalanine over 14 residues. CDR3 DNA is the only sequence kept; it has 42 bases, read in frame from the first base. This receptor was identified in a male patient aged 10 to 17 who had a stem cell transplant for acute lymphoblastic leukemia, so the T cells may come from the graft donor. Recombination linked TRBV12-3 or TRBV12-4 to TRBJ2-5, with the D gene tentatively TRBD1 or TRBD2, based on 5 matching bases in each. The input for sequencing was PBMCs, mostly from graft donor cells, taken 360 days after TCRalphabeta/CD19-depleted stem cell transplant. The CDR3: CASSRPGTWETQYF. The DNA is TGTGCCAGCAGCCGCCCTGGGACGTGGGAGACCCAGTACTTC.